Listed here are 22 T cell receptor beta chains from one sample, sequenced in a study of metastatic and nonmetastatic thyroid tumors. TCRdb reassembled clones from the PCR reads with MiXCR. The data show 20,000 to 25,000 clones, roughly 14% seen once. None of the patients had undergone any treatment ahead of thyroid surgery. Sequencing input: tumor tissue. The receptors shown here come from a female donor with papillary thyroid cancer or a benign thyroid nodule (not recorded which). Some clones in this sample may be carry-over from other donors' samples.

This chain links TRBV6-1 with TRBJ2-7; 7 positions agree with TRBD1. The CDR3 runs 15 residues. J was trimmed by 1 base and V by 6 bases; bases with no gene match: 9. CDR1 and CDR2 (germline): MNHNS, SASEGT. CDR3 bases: TGTGCCAGCAGCTTAGAAGGGACAGAATCCTACGAGCAGTACTTC. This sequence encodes CASSLEGTESYEQYF.

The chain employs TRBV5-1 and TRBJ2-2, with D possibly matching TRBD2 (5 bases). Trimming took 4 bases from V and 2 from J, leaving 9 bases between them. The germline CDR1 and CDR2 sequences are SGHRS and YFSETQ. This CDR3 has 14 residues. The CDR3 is CASSLTINTGELFF. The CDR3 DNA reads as TGCGCCAGCAGCCTGACTATTAACACCGGGGAGCTGTTTTTT.

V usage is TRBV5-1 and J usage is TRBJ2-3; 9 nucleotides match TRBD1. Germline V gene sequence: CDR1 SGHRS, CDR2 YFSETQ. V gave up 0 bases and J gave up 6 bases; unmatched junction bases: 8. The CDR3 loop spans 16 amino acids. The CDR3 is CASSLEQGARSDTQYF. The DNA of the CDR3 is TGCGCCAGCAGCTTGGAACAGGGGGCTCGATCGGATACGCAGTATTTT.

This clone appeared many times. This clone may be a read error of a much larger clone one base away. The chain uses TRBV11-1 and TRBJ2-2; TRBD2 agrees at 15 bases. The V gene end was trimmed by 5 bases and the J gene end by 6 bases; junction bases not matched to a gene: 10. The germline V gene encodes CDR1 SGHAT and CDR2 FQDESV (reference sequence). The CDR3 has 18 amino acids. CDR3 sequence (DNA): TGTGCCAGCAGCCCTTGGACTAGCGGGAGGGCCTTTTCCGGGGAGCTGTTTTTT. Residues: CASSPWTSGRAFSGELFF.

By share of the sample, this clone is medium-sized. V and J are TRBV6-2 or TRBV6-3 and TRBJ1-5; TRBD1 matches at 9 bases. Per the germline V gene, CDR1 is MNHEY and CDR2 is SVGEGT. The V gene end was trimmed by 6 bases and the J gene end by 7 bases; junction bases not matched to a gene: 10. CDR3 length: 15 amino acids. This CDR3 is CASRLGQGNWQPQHF. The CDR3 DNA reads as TGTGCCAGCAGACTAGGACAGGGGAACTGGCAGCCCCAGCATTTT.

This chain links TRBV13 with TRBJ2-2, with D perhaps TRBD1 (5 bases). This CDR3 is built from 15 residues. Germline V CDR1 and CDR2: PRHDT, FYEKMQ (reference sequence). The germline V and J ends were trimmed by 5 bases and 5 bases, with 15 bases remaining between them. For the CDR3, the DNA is TGTGCCAGCAGCATCGCCAGGGCAGGGACCGGGGAGCTGTTTTTT. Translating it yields CASSIARAGTGELFF.

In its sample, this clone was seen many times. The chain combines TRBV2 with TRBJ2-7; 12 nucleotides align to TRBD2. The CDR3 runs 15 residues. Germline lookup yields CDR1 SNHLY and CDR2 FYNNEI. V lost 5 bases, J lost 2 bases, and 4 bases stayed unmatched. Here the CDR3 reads CASSPRTSGAYEQYF. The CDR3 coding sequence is TGTGCCAGCAGTCCCCGGACTAGCGGGGCCTACGAGCAGTACTTC.

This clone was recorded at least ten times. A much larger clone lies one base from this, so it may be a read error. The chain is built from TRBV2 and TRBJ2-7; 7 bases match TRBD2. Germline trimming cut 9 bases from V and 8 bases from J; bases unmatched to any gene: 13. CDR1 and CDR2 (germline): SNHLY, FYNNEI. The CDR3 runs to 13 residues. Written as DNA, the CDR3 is TGTGCCAGTTGGGAGGGAGCAGGGAAAAAGCAGTACTTC. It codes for CASWEGAGKKQYF.

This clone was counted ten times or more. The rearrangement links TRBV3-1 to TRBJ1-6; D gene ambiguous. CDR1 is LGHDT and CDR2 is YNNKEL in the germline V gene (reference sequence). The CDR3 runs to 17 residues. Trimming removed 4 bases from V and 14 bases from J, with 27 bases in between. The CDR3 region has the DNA TGTGCCAGCAGCCTCCTGCTTTCTGGGAGGTCCCCCATCACCCTCCACTTT. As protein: CASSLLLSGRSPITLHF.

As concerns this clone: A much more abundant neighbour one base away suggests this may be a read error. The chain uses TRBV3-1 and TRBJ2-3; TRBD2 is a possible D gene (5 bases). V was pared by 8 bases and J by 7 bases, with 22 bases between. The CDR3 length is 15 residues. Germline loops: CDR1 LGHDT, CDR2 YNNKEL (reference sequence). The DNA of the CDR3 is TGTGCCAGCGGCCCCCTAGAAGGTGCGGGTAATACGCAGTATTTT. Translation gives CASGPLEGAGNTQYF.

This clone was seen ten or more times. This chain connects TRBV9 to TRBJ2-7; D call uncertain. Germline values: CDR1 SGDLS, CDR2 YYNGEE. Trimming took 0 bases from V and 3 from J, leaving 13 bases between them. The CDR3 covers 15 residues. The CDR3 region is CASSVGNSIHYEQYF. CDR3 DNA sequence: TGTGCCAGCAGCGTAGGTAACAGTATCCACTACGAGCAGTACTTC.

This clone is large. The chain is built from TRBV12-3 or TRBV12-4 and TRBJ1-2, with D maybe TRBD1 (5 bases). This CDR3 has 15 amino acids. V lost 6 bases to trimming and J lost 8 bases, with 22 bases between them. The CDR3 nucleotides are TGTGCCAGCAGCAGGTCGACAGAGCCTTTCTTCGGCTACACCTTC. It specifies CASSRSTEPFFGYTF.

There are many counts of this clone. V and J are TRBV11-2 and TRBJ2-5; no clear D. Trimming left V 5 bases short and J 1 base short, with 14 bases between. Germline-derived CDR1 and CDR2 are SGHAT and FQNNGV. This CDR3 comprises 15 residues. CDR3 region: CASSDATRFQETQYF. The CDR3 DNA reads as TGTGCCAGCAGCGACGCGACACGGTTCCAAGAGACCCAGTACTTC.

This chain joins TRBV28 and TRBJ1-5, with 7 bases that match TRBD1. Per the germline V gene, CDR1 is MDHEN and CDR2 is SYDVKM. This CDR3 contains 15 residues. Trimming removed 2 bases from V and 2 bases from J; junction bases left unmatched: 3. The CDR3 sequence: CASSLRQGGNQPQHF. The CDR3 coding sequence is TGTGCCAGCAGTTTACGGCAGGGGGGCAATCAGCCCCAGCATTTT. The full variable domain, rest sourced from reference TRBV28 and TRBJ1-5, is DVKVTQSSRYLVKRTGEKVFLECVQDMDHENMFWYRQDPGLGLRLIYFSYDVKMKEKGDIPEGYSVSREKKERFSLILESASTNQTSMYLCASSLRQGGNQPQHFGDGTRLSIL.

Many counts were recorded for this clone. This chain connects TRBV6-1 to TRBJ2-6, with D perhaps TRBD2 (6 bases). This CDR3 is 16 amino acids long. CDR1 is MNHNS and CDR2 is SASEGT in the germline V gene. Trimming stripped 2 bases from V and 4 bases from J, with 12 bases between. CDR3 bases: TGTGCCAGCAGTGAACTTAAGGGAGGCGGGGCCAACGTCCTGACTTTC. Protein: CASSELKGGGANVLTF.

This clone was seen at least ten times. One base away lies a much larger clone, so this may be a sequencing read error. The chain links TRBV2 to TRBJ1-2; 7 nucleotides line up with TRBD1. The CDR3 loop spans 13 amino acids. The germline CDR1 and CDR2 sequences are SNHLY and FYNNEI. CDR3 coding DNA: TGTGCCAGCAGTAGACAGGGAGACTATAGCTACACCTTC. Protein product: CASSRQGDYSYTF.

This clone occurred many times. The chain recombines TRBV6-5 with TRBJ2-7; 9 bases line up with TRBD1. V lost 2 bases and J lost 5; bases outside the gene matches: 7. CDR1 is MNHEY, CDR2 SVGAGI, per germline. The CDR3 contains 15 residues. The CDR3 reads CASSYAGQGSDEQYF. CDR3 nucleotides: TGTGCCAGCAGTTACGCGGGACAGGGATCAGACGAGCAGTACTTC.

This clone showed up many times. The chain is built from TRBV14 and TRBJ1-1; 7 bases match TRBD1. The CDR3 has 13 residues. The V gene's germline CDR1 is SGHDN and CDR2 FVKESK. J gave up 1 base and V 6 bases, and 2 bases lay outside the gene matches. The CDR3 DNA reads TGTGCCAGCAGTGGGGACAGGAACACTGAAGCTTTCTTT. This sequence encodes CASSGDRNTEAFF.

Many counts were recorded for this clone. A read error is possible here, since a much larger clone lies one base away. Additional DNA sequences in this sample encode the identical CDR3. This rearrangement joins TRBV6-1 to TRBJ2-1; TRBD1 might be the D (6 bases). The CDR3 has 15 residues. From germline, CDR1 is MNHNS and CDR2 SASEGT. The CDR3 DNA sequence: TGTGCCAGCAGAAGACAGGAGAGCTCCTACAATGAGCAATTCTTC. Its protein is CASRRQESSYNEQFF.

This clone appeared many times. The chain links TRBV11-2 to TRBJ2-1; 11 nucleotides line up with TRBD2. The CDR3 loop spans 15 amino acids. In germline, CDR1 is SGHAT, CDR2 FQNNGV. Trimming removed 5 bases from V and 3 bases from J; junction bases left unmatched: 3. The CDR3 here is CASSPTSGSYNEQFF. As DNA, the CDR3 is TGTGCCAGCAGCCCCACTAGCGGGAGCTACAATGAGCAGTTCTTC.

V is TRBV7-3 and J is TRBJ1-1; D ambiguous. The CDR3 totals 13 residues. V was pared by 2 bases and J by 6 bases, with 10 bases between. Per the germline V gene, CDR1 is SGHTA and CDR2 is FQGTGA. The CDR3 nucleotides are TGTGCCAGCAGCTTATCTCTGGCGGCTGAAGCTTTCTTT. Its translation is CASSLSLAAEAFF.

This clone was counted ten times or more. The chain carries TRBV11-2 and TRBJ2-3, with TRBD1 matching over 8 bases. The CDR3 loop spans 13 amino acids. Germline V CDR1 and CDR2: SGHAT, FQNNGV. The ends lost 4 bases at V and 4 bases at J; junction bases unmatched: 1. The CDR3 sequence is CASSSQGADTQYF. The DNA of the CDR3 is TGTGCCAGCAGCTCACAGGGGGCAGATACGCAGTATTTT.